The rows below give T cell receptor beta chains drawn from one sample of a study of glioma-infiltrating T cells after dendritic cell vaccination. Data came from immunoSEQ multiplex PCR; TCRdb stores just in-frame clones and leaves some out. The data contain roughly 68,000 clones, roughly four fifths of them singletons. The source material was blood, sampled before dendritic cell vaccination. The origin of the receptors is a human donor with glioblastoma. Both conserved end residues are part of each CDR3. A D gene is named only where the DNA matches it firmly. A clone size is listed for some rows: how often the clone was seen (once, few, many), or a class if it is expanded.

j_gene,d_gene,v_gene,abundance,CDR3aa,CDR3nt
TRBJ2-1,TRBD1,TRBV29-1,.,CSVSVPGTALWNEQFF,TGCAGCGTTAGTGTCCCAGGGACAGCCCTTTGGAATGAGCAGTTCTTC
TRBJ2-1,.,TRBV7-2,.,CASSPRWGAYNEQFF,TGTGCCAGCAGCCCCCGGTGGGGGGCCTACAATGAGCAGTTCTTC
TRBJ2-2,.,TRBV6-1,.,CASSVSQLGELFF,TGTGCCAGCAGTGTCTCCCAACTAGGGGAGCTGTTTTTT
TRBJ1-1,.,TRBV29-1,.,CSVSVNTEAFF,TGCAGCGTTTCAGTGAACACTGAAGCTTTCTTT
TRBJ2-4,TRBD1,TRBV18,.,CASSPLTGAKNIQYF,TGTGCCAGCTCGCCCCTGACAGGGGCCAAAAACATTCAGTACTTC
TRBJ2-7,.,TRBV29-1,.,CSVKTGAYEQYF,TGCAGCGTAAAGACAGGAGCCTACGAGCAGTACTTC
TRBJ1-1,TRBD1,TRBV2,.,CASRLDRGHTEAFF,TGTGCCAGCAGGTTGGACAGGGGGCACACTGAAGCTTTCTTT
TRBJ1-6,TRBD1,TRBV6-1,once,CASRDDRGVGSPLHF,TGTGCCAGCAGGGACGACAGGGGAGTGGGTTCACCCCTCCACTTT
TRBJ2-5,.,TRBV15,.,CATSRAALASTWGTQYF,TGTGCCACCAGCAGAGCGGCGCTAGCGTCGACCTGGGGGACCCAGTACTTC
TRBJ2-5,.,TRBV11-3,.,CASSPYAQEGETQYF,TGTGCCAGCAGCCCATACGCCCAGGAGGGAGAGACCCAGTACTTC
TRBJ2-3,TRBD2,TRBV6-4,few,CASSSGGATDTQYF,TGTGCCAGCAGTAGCGGGGGGGCCACAGATACGCAGTATTTT
TRBJ2-7,TRBD2,TRBV7-8,.,CASSPQASRGAPYEQYF,TGTGCCAGCAGCCCCCAGGCCTCGCGGGGGGCCCCCTACGAGCAGTACTTC
TRBJ1-1,.,TRBV29-1,.,CSVRQKNTEAFF,TGCAGCGTCCGACAGAAGAACACTGAAGCTTTCTTT
TRBJ1-6,.,TRBV6-1,.,CASSERWADNSPLHF,TGTGCCAGCAGTGAACGTTGGGCTGACAATTCACCCCTCCACTTT
TRBJ1-4,TRBD1,TRBV6-5,.,CASSDTGGGEKLFF,TGTGCCAGCAGTGACACAGGGGGCGGTGAAAAACTGTTTTTT
TRBJ1-1,TRBD1,TRBV19,.,CASSIQGVNTEAFF,TGTGCCAGTAGTATACAGGGGGTGAACACTGAAGCTTTCTTT
TRBJ1-2,.,TRBV6-5,.,CATSTIYGYTF,TGTGCCACCTCGACTATCTATGGCTACACCTTC
TRBJ2-5,.,TRBV7-2,.,CASRRGGRGETQYF,TGTGCCAGCAGGCGAGGAGGCCGAGGGGAGACCCAGTACTTC
TRBJ2-5,.,TRBV29-1,.,CSVEDRPGGETQYF,TGCAGCGTTGAAGACCGCCCTGGGGGCGAGACCCAGTACTTC
TRBJ2-1,TRBD2,TRBV13,.,CASSKRTSGANEQFF,TGTGCCAGCAGCAAACGGACTAGCGGGGCCAATGAGCAGTTCTTC
TRBJ2-5,TRBD2,TRBV7-8,.,CASSLEAGGARAQYF,TGTGCCAGCAGCTTAGAGGCCGGGGGGGCTCGGGCCCAGTACTTC
TRBJ2-7,TRBD2,TRBV5-1,.,CASSLVLSGGAYEQYF,TGCGCCAGCAGCTTGGTCCTTAGCGGGGGGGCCTACGAGCAGTACTTC
TRBJ2-5,.,TRBV4-2,.,CASSQGAGVQETQYF,TGTGCCAGCAGCCAAGGGGCAGGCGTACAAGAGACCCAGTACTTC
TRBJ2-5,TRBD1,TRBV6-5,.,CASSYTLTGAAETQYF,TGTGCCAGCAGTTACACCCTCACAGGGGCGGCGGAGACCCAGTACTTC
TRBJ2-1,TRBD1,TRBV5-1,.,CASSLTRTGGTYNEQFF,TGCGCCAGCAGTTTAACTAGGACAGGGGGAACCTACAATGAGCAGTTCTTC
TRBJ2-1,.,TRBV5-4,.,CALTRGSSYNEQFF,TGTGCCCTCACCCGGGGGAGCTCCTACAATGAGCAGTTCTTC
TRBJ1-1,.,TRBV19,.,CASSIATMNTEAFF,TGTGCCAGTAGTATAGCTACCATGAACACTGAAGCTTTCTTT
TRBJ1-4,.,TRBV5-1,few,CASSTSGEKLFF,TGCGCCAGCAGCACCTCAGGCGAGAAACTGTTTTTT
TRBJ1-5,TRBD1,TRBV28,.,CASSSLQGGSNQPQHF,TGTGCCAGCAGTTCCCTACAGGGGGGAAGCAATCAGCCCCAGCATTTT
TRBJ2-7,.,TRBV6-5,.,CATLGGTETYEQYF,TGTGCCACCCTGGGCGGGACAGAAACCTACGAGCAGTACTTC
TRBJ1-3,.,TRBV6-6,.,CASITEDSGNTIYF,TGTGCCAGCATTACAGAAGACTCTGGAAACACCATATATTTT
TRBJ2-7,.,TRBV2,.,CASGGNEQYF,TGTGCCAGCGGGGGGAACGAGCAGTACTTC
TRBJ2-3,TRBD2,TRBV4-1,.,CASSQVGTPAGGAIDTQYF,TGCGCCAGCAGCCAAGTTGGGACCCCGGCGGGGGGGGCCATAGATACGCAGTATTTT
TRBJ1-5,.,TRBV5-4,.,CASSLGGGQPQHF,TGTGCCAGCAGCTTGGGGGGGGGCCAGCCCCAGCATTTT
TRBJ1-2,TRBD1,TRBV30,.,CAWSVGLPHRGRDGYTF,TGTGCCTGGAGTGTAGGCCTGCCGCACAGGGGGCGGGATGGCTACACCTTC
TRBJ2-3,TRBD1,TRBV19,.,CASTEGTGRTDTQYF,TGTGCCAGTACAGAGGGGACAGGGCGCACAGATACGCAGTATTTT
TRBJ2-6,.,TRBV5-1,.,CASSPRSSGANVLTF,TGCGCCAGCAGCCCGAGATCATCTGGGGCCAACGTCCTGACTTTC
TRBJ2-6,.,TRBV27,.,CASSPRRGTLGANVLTF,TGTGCCAGCAGTCCCCGCCGGGGGACGTTAGGGGCCAACGTCCTGACTTTC
TRBJ2-7,.,TRBV28,.,CASSLPLQRAEQYF,TGTGCCAGCAGTCTACCCCTACAGAGGGCCGAGCAGTACTTC
TRBJ1-5,.,TRBV27,.,CASSSQARQPQHF,TGTGCCAGCAGTTCACAGGCGCGTCAGCCCCAGCATTTT
TRBJ2-4,.,TRBV7-2,.,CASSSALAKNIQYF,TGTGCCAGCAGCTCAGCACTAGCCAAAAACATTCAGTACTTC
TRBJ1-3,.,TRBV7-2,.,CASSAALGYSGNTIYF,TGTGCCAGCAGCGCGGCCCTCGGCTACTCTGGAAACACCATATATTTT
TRBJ1-2,TRBD1,TRBV19,.,CASTLTGNPYGYTF,TGTGCCAGTACCCTGACAGGGAATCCCTATGGCTACACCTTC
TRBJ1-4,TRBD1,TRBV28,.,CAHRDRHNEKLFF,TGTGCCCACCGGGACAGACATAATGAAAAACTGTTTTTT
TRBJ1-5,.,TRBV18,.,CASSPSRGGGGQPQHF,TGTGCCAGCTCACCCTCGAGAGGGGGAGGGGGTCAGCCCCAGCATTTT
TRBJ1-2,.,TRBV2,.,CASRLAVANYGYTF,TGTGCCAGCAGATTGGCGGTAGCTAACTATGGCTACACCTTC
TRBJ1-1,.,TRBV10-1,.,CASSESKQTEAFF,TGCGCCAGCAGTGAGTCGAAACAAACTGAAGCTTTCTTT
TRBJ1-6,TRBD1,TRBV5-1,once,CASSWSGTGPRNSPLHF,TGCGCCAGCAGTTGGTCCGGGACAGGGCCCCGAAATTCACCCCTCCACTTT
TRBJ2-5,.,TRBV11-3,.,CASSLGPSETQYF,TGTGCCAGCAGCTTAGGGCCATCAGAGACCCAGTACTTC
TRBJ2-3,TRBD2,TRBV9,.,CASSVELAGGTDTQYF,TGTGCCAGCAGCGTAGAACTAGCGGGGGGTACAGATACGCAGTATTTT